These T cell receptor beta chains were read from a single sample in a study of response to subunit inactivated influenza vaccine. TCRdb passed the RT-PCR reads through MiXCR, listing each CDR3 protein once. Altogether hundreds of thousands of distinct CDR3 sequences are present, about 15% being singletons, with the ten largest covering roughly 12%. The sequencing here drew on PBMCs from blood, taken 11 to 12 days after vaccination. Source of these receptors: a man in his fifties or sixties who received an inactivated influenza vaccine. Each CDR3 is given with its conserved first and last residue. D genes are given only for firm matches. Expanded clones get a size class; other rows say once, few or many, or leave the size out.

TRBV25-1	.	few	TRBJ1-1	TGTGCCAGCCGACCCTCGGGGGGAGGCACTGAAGCTTTCTTT	CASRPSGGGTEAFF
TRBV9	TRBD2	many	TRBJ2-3	TGTGCCAGCAGCCTCCCCGGACTAGGTGCAGCAGATACGCAGTATTTT	CASSLPGLGAADTQYF
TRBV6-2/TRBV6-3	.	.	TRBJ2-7	TGTGCCAGCAGTTACTTTGGGGACGAGCAGTACTTC	CASSYFGDEQYF
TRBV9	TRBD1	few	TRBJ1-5	TGTGCCAGCAGCGTCGGGACAGGGGATCAGCCCCAGCATTTT	CASSVGTGDQPQHF
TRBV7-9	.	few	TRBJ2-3	TGTGCCAGCAGTCTAGAACAAGCGTGGGATACGCAGTATTTT	CASSLEQAWDTQYF
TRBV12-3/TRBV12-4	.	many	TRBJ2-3	TGTGCCAGCAGTCGGCCGGGTGCCCCGGATACGCAGTATTTT	CASSRPGAPDTQYF
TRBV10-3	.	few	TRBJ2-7	TGTGCCGTGCATCAAGATTACGGGGAGCAGTACTTC	CAVHQDYGEQYF
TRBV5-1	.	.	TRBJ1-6	TGCGCCAGCAGCTCGGACCAATCAGTTTCACCCCTCCACTTT	CASSSDQSVSPLHF
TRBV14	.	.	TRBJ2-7	TGTGCCAGCAGCCCCGGATACCCCTACGAGCAGTACTTC	CASSPGYPYEQYF
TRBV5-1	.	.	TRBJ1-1	TGCGCCAGCAGCTTGACAAGCATGAACACTGAAGCTTTCTTT	CASSLTSMNTEAFF
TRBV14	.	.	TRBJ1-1	TGTGCCAGCAGCCCCCCCCTAGCGGTCTTCAACACTGAAGCTTTCTTT	CASSPPLAVFNTEAFF
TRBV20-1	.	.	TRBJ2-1	TGCAGTGCTAGGGAAGCTGCTAGCTCCTACAATGAGCAGTTCTTC	CSAREAASSYNEQFF
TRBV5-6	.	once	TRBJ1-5	TGTGCCAGCAGCTTGGAAAGGGACAATCAGCCCCAGCATTTT	CASSLERDNQPQHF
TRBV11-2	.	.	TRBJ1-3	TGTGCCAGCAGCTTAGCGCGGGTCTCTGGAAACACCATATATTTT	CASSLARVSGNTIYF
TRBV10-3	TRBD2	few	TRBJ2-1	TGTGCCATCAGTTCGACTCGCGGGGGGTCTAATGAGCAGTTCTTC	CAISSTRGGSNEQFF